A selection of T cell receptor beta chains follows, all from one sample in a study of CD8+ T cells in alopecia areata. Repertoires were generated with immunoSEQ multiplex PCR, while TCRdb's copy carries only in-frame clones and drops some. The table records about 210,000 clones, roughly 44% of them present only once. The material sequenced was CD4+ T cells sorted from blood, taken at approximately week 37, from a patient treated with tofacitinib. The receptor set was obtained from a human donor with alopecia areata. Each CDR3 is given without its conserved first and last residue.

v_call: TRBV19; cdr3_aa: ASSSRVYTQY
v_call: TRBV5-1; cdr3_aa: ASSIPHAGGEQY
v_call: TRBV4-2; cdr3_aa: ASSQAMGETQY
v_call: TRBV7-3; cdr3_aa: ASSLGPIWQGNTIY
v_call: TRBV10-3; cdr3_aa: AISDGFGGNEQF
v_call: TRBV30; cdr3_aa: AWRMGIGTGQPAIY
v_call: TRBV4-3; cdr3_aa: ASSIRADTQY
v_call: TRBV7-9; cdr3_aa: ASSPPPQRDEQETQY
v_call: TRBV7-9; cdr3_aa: ASSLAKIKDRSNYGYT
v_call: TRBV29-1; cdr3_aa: SVGAQAAPGGTGELF
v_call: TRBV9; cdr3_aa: ASSKVGSTDTQY
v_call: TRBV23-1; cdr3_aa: ASSQYGGRWEQY
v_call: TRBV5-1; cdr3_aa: ASSAGLAEPPYNEQF
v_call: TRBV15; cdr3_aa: ATSRSKREVGQETQY
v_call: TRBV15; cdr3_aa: ATSRYVASGTNEQF
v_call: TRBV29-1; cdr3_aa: SVEEGGTDTQY
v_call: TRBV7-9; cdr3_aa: ASSLVGAEQY
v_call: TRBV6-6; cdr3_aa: ASSHRGQGVTEAF
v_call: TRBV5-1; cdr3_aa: ASSPRPRDRVYEQY
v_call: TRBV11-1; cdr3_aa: ASSLDPGGSTEAF
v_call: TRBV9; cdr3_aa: ASSADTGDTEAF
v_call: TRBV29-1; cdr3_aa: SVGNRGLVELF
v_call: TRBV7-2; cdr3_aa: AVGGSMKTQY
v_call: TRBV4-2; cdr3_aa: ASSQGTGSYNEQF
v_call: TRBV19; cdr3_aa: ASSIEGRTIGYT
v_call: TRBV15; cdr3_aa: ATSRRDYRAGELF